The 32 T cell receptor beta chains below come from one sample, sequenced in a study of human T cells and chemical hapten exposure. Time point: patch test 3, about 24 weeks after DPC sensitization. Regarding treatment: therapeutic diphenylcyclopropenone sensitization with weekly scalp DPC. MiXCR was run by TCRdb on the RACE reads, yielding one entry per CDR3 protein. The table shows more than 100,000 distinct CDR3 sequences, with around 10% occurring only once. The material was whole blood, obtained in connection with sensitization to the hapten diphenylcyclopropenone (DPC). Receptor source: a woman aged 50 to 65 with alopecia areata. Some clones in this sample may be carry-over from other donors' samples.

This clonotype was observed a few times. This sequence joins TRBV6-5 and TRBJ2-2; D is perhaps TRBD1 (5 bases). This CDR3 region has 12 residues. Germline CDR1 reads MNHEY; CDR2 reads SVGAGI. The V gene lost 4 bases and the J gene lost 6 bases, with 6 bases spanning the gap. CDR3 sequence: CASSSGSGELFF. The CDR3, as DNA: TGTGCCAGCAGTTCAGGGTCCGGGGAGCTGTTTTTT.

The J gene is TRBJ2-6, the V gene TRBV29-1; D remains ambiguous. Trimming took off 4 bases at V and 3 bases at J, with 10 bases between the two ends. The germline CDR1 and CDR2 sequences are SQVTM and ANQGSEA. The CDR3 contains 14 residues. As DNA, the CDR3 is TGCAGCGTTGTAGTGTTCGGTGGGGCCAACGTCCTGACTTTC. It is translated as CSVVVFGGANVLTF.

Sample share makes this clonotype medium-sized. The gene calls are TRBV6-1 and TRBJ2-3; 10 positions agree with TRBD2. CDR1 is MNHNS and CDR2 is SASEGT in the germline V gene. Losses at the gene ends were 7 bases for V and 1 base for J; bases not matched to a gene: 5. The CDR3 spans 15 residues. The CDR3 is CASIESGGGTDTQYF. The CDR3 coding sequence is TGTGCCAGCATCGAAAGCGGGGGGGGCACAGATACGCAGTATTTT.

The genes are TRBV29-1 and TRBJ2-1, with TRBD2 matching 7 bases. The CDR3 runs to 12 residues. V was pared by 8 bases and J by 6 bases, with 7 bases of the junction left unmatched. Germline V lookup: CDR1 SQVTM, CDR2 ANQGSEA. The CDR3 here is CSTQAGVNEQFF. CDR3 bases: TGCAGCACCCAGGCGGGAGTCAATGAGCAGTTCTTC.

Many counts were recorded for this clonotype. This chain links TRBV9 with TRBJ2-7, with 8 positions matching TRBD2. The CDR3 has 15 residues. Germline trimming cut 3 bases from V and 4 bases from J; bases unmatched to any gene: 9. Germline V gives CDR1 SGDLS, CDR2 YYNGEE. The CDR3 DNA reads TGTGCCAGCAGCGCCGGGGGGGGCGGCGAATACGAGCAGTACTTC. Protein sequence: CASSAGGGGEYEQYF.

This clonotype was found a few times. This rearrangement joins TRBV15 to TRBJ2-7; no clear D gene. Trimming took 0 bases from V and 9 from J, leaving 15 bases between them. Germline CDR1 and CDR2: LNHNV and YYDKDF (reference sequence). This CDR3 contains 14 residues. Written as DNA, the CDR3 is TGTGCCACCAGCAGAGATTATAATCCCGTTGGGCAGTACTTC. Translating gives CATSRDYNPVGQYF.

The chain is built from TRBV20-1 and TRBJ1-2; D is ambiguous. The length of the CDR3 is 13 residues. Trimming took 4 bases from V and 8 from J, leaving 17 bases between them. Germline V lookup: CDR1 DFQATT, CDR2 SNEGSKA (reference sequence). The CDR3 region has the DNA TGCAGTGCTATCACCGGGAGCGGAGGCGGCTACACCTTC. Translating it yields CSAITGSGGGYTF.

The CDR3 reads CAPPDDSHGRGTGDQPQHF. CDR3 sequence (DNA): TGCGCCCCTCCCGACGACAGCCACGGACGGGGGACGGGGGATCAGCCCCAGCATTTT. The rearrangement joins TRBV5-1 to TRBJ1-5; a possible D gene is TRBD1 (5 bases). Deletions cut 10 bases from V and 5 bases from J, with 34 bases between. CDR3 size: 19 residues. Germline CDR1 is SGHRS and CDR2 is YFSETQ.

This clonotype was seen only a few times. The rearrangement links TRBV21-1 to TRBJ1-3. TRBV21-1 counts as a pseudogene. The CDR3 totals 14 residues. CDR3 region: CASSWLRAGNTIYF. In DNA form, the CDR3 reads TGTGCCAGCAGCTGGCTCCGAGCTGGAAACACCATATATTTT.

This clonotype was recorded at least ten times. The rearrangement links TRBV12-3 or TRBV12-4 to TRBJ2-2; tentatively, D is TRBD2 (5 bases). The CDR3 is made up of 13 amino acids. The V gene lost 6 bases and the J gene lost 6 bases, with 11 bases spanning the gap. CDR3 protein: CASSLGGPGELFF. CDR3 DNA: TGTGCCAGCAGCTTGGGCGGGCCCGGGGAGCTGTTTTTT.

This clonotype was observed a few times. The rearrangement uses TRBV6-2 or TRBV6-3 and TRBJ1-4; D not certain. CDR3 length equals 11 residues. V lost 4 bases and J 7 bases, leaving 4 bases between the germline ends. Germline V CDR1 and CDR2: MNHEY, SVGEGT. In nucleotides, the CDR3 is TGTGCCAGCAGTTCGTTTGAAAAACTGTTTTTT. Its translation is CASSSFEKLFF.

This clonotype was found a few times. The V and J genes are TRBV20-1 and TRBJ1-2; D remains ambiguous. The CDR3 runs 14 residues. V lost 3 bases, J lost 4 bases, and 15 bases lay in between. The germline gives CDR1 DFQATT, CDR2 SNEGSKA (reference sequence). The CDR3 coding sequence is TGCAGTGCTAGGCACCTTACAGCTCTCTATGGCTACACCTTC. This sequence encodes CSARHLTALYGYTF.

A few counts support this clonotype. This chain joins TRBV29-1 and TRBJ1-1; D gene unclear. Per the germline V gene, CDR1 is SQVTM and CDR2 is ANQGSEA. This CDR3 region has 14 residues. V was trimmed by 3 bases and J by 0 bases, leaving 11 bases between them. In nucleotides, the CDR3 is TGCAGCGTTGACCTTAGAGAACTGAACACTGAAGCTTTCTTT. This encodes CSVDLRELNTEAFF.

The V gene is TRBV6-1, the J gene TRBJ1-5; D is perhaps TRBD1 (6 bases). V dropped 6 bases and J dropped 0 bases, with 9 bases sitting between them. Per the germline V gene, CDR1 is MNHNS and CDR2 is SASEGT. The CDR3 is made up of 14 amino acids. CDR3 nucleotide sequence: TGTGCCAGCAGCCACAGGGATAGCAATCAGCCCCAGCATTTT. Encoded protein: CASSHRDSNQPQHF.

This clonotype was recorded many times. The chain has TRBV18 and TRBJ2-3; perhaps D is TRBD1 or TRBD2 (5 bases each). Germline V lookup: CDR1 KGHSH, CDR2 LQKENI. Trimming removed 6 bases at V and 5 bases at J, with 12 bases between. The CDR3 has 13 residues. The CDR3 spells CASSRDPGDTQYF. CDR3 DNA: TGTGCCAGCTCCCGGGACCCCGGAGATACGCAGTATTTT. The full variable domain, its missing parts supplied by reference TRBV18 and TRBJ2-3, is NAGVMQNPRHLVRRRGQEARLRCSPMKGHSHVYWYRQLPEEGLKFMVYLQKENIIDESGMPKERFSAEFPKEGPSILRIQQVVRGDSAAYFCASSRDPGDTQYFGPGTRLTVL.

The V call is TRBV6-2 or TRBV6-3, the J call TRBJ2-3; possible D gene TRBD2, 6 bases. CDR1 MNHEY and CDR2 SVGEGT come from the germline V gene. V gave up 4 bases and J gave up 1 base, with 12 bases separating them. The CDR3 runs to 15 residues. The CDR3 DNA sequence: TGTGCCAGCAGTTGGGGCGGGATCGGCACAGATACGCAGTATTTT. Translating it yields CASSWGGIGTDTQYF.

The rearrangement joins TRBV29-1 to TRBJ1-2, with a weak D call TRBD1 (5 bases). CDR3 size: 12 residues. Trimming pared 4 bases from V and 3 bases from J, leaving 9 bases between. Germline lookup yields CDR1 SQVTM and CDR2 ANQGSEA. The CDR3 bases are TGCAGCGTTGGGGACGGCTACTATGGCTACACCTTC. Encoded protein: CSVGDGYYGYTF. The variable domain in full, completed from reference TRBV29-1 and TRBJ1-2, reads SAVISQKPSRDICQRGTSLTIQCQVDSQVTMMFWYRQQPGQSLTLIATANQGSEATYESGFVIDKFPISRPNLTFSTLTVSNMSPEDSSIYLCSVGDGYYGYTFGSGTRLTVV.

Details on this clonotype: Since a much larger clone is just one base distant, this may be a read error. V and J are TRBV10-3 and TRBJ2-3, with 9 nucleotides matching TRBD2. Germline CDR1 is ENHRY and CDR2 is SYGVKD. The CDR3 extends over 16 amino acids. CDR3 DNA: TGTACCATCAGTGAGAGCGGGAGGCCCTTCACAGATACGCAGTATTTT. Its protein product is CTISESGRPFTDTQYF.

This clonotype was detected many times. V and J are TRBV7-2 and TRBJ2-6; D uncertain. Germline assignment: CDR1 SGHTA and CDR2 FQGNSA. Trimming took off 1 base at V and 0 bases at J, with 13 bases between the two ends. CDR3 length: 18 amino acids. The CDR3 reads CASSLVAGILSGANVLTF. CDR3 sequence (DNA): TGTGCCAGCAGCTTAGTCGCAGGAATACTCTCTGGGGCCAACGTCCTGACTTTC. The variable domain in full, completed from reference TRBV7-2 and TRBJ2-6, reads GAGVSQSPSNKVTEKGKDVELRCDPISGHTALYWYRQSLGQGLEFLIYFQGNSAPDKSGLPSDRFSAERTGGSVSTLTIQRTQQEDSAVYLCASSLVAGILSGANVLTFGAGSRLTVL.

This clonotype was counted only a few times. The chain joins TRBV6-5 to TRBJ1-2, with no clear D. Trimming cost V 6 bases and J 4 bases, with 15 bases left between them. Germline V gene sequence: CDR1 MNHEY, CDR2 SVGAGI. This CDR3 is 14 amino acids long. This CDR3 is CASRKGEMIYGYTF. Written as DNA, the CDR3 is TGTGCCAGCAGGAAGGGAGAAATGATCTATGGCTACACCTTC.

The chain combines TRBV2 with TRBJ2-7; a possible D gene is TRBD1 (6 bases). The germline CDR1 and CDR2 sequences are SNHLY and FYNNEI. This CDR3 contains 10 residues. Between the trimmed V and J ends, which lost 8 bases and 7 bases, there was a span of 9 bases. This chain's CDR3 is CASQGFEQYF. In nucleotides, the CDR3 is TGTGCCAGCCAGGGGTTTGAGCAGTACTTC.

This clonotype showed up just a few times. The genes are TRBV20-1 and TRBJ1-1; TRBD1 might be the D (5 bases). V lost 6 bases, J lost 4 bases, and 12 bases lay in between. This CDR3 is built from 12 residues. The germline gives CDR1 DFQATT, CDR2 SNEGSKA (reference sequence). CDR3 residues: CSAPRGGTEAFF. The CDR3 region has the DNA TGCAGTGCCCCTCGGGGCGGCACTGAAGCTTTCTTT.

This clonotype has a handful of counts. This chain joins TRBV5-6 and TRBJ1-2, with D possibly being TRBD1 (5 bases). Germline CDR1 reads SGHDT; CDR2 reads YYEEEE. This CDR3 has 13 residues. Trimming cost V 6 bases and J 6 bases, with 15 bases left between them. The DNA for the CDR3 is TGTGCCAGCACCCGAGGGCAGGGAGATGGCTACACCTTC. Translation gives CASTRGQGDGYTF.

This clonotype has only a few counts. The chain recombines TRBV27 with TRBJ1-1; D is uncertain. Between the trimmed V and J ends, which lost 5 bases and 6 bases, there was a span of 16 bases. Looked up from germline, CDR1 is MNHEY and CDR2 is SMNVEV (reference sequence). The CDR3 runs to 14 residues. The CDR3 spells CASSPGVGVSEAFF. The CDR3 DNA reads TGTGCCAGCAGTCCGGGCGTCGGTGTCTCTGAAGCTTTCTTT.

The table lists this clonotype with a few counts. CDR3 sequence (DNA): TGCGCCAGCAGCACAGGGGCTAATGAAAAACTGTTTTTT. Translation gives CASSTGANEKLFF. The chain uses TRBV5-1 and TRBJ1-4; 7 bases line up with TRBD1. V shed 4 bases, J shed 3 bases, and the junction held 0 bases outside the gene matches. Per the germline V gene, CDR1 is SGHRS and CDR2 is YFSETQ. This CDR3 comprises 13 residues.

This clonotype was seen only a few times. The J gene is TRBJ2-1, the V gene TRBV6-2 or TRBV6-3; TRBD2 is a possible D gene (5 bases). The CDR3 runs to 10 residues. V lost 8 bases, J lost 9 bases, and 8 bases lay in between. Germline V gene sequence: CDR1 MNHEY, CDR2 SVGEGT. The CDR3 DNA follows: TGTGCCAGCGAGGGCGGTGAGCAGTTCTTC. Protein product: CASEGGEQFF.

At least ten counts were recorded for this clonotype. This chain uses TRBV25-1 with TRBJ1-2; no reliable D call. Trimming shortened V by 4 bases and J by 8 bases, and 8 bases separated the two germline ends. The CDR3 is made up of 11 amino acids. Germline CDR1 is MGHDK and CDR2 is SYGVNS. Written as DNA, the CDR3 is TGTGCCAGCAGTGCTGCGCGAGGCTACACCTTC. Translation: CASSAARGYTF.

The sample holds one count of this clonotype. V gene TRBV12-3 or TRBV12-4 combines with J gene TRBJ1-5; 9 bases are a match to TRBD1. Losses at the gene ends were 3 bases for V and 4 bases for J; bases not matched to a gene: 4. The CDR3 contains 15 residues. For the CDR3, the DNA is TGTGCCAGCAGTTTTCTAGGACAGGGGAATCAGCCCCAGCATTTT. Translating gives CASSFLGQGNQPQHF.

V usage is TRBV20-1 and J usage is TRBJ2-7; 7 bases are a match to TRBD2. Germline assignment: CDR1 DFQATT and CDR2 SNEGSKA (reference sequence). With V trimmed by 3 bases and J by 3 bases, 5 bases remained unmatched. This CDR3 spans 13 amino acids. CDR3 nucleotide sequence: TGCAGTGCTAGTACTAGCGCTGACTACGAGCAGTACTTC. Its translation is CSASTSADYEQYF.

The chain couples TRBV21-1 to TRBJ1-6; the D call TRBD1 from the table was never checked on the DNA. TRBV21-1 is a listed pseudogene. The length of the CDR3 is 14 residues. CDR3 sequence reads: CASSKGEGGSPLHF. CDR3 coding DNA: TGTGCCAGCAGCAAAGGCGAGGGGGGATCACCCCTCCACTTT.

CDR3 sequence reads: CSIVGGSSSYEQYF. CDR3 DNA: TGCAGCATTGTGGGCGGGAGTAGCTCCTACGAGCAGTACTTC. The rearrangement joins TRBV29-1 to TRBJ2-7, with 7 bases identical to TRBD2. V gave up 8 bases and J gave up 0 bases; unmatched junction bases: 10. The V gene's germline CDR1 is SQVTM and CDR2 ANQGSEA. The CDR3 is 14 residues long.

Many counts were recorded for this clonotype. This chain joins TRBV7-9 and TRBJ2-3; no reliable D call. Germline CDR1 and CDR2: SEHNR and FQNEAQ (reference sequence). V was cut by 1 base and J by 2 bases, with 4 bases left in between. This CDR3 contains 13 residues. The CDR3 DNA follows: TGTGCCAGCAGCTTAGATACCACAGATACGCAGTATTTT. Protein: CASSLDTTDTQYF.